This is a list of T cell receptor beta chains from one sample in a study of radiation and T cells in renal cell carcinoma. Produced via immunoSEQ multiplex PCR; TCRdb's table is partial and in-frame only. The sample yields around 29,000 clones, more than 65% seen once. The starting material was blood, obtained from a patient whose treatment included radiotherapy and nephrectomy. These receptors all come from a man aged 55 to 70 with renal cell carcinoma. Each CDR3 is given with its conserved first and last residue. A D gene is named only where the DNA matches it firmly. Size is omitted from some rows. Given values are once, few, many or a class for expanded clones.

CSVEDPTGTRGYTF | TGCAGCGTTGAAGACCCGACCGGGACTAGGGGCTACACCTTC | NA | NA | TRBJ1-2 | TRBV29-1
CASSQDRSATYEQYF | TGTGCCAGCAGCCAAGATAGGAGCGCTACCTACGAGCAGTACTTC | NA | NA | TRBJ2-7 | TRBV14
CASSPLLARNNEQFF | TGTGCCAGCAGCCCCCTCCTGGCGCGGAACAATGAGCAGTTCTTC | NA | NA | TRBJ2-1 | TRBV7-9
CASSLSFSGTGGRGNSPLHF | TGTGCCAGCAGTTTATCGTTTTCCGGGACAGGGGGTCGGGGCAATTCACCCCTCCACTTT | NA | TRBD1 | TRBJ1-6 | TRBV27
CASNYRDRVLASQVF | TGTGCCAGCAATTACCGGGACAGGGTGTTGGCGTCCCAGGTCTTC | NA | TRBD1 | TRBJ2-1 | TRBV6-5
CASSFGGKPNEKLFF | TGTGCCAGCAGCTTCGGCGGAAAACCCAATGAAAAACTGTTTTTT | NA | NA | TRBJ1-4 | TRBV7-9
CASSLAFRAGSYEQYF | TGTGCCAGCAGCTTGGCGTTTCGAGCGGGATCCTACGAGCAGTACTTC | NA | TRBD2 | TRBJ2-7 | TRBV5-6
CASSLGGSSQYEQYF | TGTGCCAGCAGCTTAGGTGGGAGTAGTCAGTACGAGCAGTACTTC | once | NA | TRBJ2-7 | TRBV7-2
CASSGQAGADTQYF | TGTGCCAGCAGTGGACAGGCCGGGGCAGATACGCAGTATTTT | NA | NA | TRBJ2-3 | TRBV6-1
CASSAWVNQETQYF | TGTGCCAGCAGTGCGTGGGTCAACCAAGAGACCCAGTACTTC | NA | NA | TRBJ2-5 | TRBV25-1
CASSLDGGLGSSTDTQYF | TGTGCCAGCAGCTTGGATGGGGGCCTGGGGTCTAGCACAGATACGCAGTATTTT | NA | NA | TRBJ2-3 | TRBV5-4
CASSIRAGANVLTF | TGTGCCAGCAGTATAAGAGCTGGGGCCAACGTCCTGACTTTC | NA | NA | TRBJ2-6 | TRBV5-6
CASSFYPLNTEAFF | TGTGCCAGCAGCTTCTACCCCCTGAACACTGAAGCTTTCTTT | NA | NA | TRBJ1-1 | TRBV7-9
CASSSPDSTYEQYF | TGTGCCAGCAGCTCACCTGACAGCACCTACGAGCAGTACTTC | NA | NA | TRBJ2-7 | TRBV11-2
CSVLEQGRFNTGELFF | TGCAGCGTCCTCGAACAGGGGCGGTTCAACACCGGGGAGCTGTTTTTT | NA | TRBD1 | TRBJ2-2 | TRBV29-1
CASSAQGADSGANVLTF | TGTGCCAGCAGTGCACAGGGGGCCGACTCTGGGGCCAACGTCCTGACTTTC | NA | TRBD1 | TRBJ2-6 | TRBV25-1
CASSDEGAGGRNEQFF | TGTGCCAGCAGCGACGAGGGAGCGGGTGGGAGAAATGAGCAGTTCTTC | few | NA | TRBJ2-1 | TRBV13
CASRAIRGDQPQHF | TGCGCCAGCAGGGCAATTCGAGGAGATCAGCCCCAGCATTTT | NA | NA | TRBJ1-5 | TRBV10-2
CASSVSGSYSFSPLHF | TGTGCCAGCAGTGTCTCAGGGTCCTACTCGTTTTCACCCCTCCACTTT | NA | NA | TRBJ1-6 | TRBV6-6
CASSGSGRESLNEQFF | TGTGCCAGCAGCGGCAGCGGGCGGGAGTCGTTGAATGAGCAGTTCTTC | NA | TRBD2 | TRBJ2-1 | TRBV5-4
CASSLVASGRSSTGELFF | TGCGCCAGCAGCTTGGTAGCTAGCGGGAGGAGTAGCACCGGGGAGCTGTTTTTT | NA | TRBD2 | TRBJ2-2 | TRBV5-1
CASSLRAGENTEAFF | TGCGCCAGCAGCTTGCGAGCTGGCGAGAACACTGAAGCTTTCTTT | NA | NA | TRBJ1-1 | TRBV5-1
CASGTGGMVRETQYF | TGTGCCAGCGGGACAGGGGGAATGGTTCGGGAGACCCAGTACTTC | NA | TRBD1 | TRBJ2-5 | TRBV5-8
CASSPSGRISGNTIYF | TGCGCCAGCAGTCCCTCCGGGAGGATCTCTGGAAACACCATATATTTT | NA | NA | TRBJ1-3 | TRBV23-1
CATWDRENGEQYF | TGTGCCACCTGGGACAGGGAAAATGGCGAGCAGTACTTC | few | TRBD1 | TRBJ2-7 | TRBV19
CASSQGQPNTEAFF | TGCGCCAGCAGCCAGGGACAGCCAAACACTGAAGCTTTCTTT | NA | TRBD1 | TRBJ1-1 | TRBV5-1
CACNRELNSPLHF | TGTGCCTGTAACCGGGAGCTTAATTCACCCCTCCACTTT | few | NA | TRBJ1-6 | TRBV30
CASSGGTSGGTDTQYF | TGTGCCAGCAGCGGAGGGACTAGCGGGGGCACAGATACGCAGTATTTT | NA | TRBD2 | TRBJ2-3 | TRBV9
CASSFQGSGNQPQHF | TGTGCCAGCAGCTTTCAGGGTTCGGGCAATCAGCCCCAGCATTTT | NA | NA | TRBJ1-5 | TRBV5-8
CAFRTGRKLFF | TGTGCCTTCCGGACAGGGCGAAAACTGTTTTTT | NA | TRBD1 | TRBJ1-4 | TRBV30
CASSISVTDTQYF | TGTGCCAGTAGTATTTCAGTCACAGATACGCAGTATTTT | NA | NA | TRBJ2-3 | TRBV19